This is a list of T cell receptor beta chains from one sample in a study of human T cells and chemical hapten exposure. MiXCR was run by TCRdb on the 5' RACE reads, yielding one entry per CDR3 protein. The sample has 110,000 or so distinct CDR3 sequences; roughly a fifth are singletons. All receptors come from a human donor in good health. Both conserved end residues are part of each CDR3.

TRBJ2-7 TRBV4-1 CASTVGLAGSYEQYF
TRBJ2-2 TRBV29-1 CSGDRGNTGELFF
TRBJ1-5 TRBV2 CASSEQLSNQPQHF
TRBJ1-2 TRBV6-6 CASTAGGSSYGYTF
TRBJ2-1 TRBV27 CASSLAGTSGWALVSDEQFF
TRBJ2-7 TRBV2 CASSEGQGNYEQYF
TRBJ2-7 TRBV29-1 CSAQIAANYEQYF
TRBJ2-6 TRBV11-2 CASMRGTGANVLTF
TRBJ2-3 TRBV24-1 CATSGGGRTDTQYF
TRBJ2-7 TRBV9 CASSARPRDRDSYEQYF
TRBJ2-1 TRBV27 CASSLPPPGQGATYEQFF
TRBJ2-2 TRBV2 CASRGLAGQDPNTGELFF
TRBJ1-1 TRBV28 CASKPGQGSTEAFF
TRBJ2-1 TRBV9 CASSGRDRDPNEQFF
TRBJ2-1 TRBV20-1 CSASGRDQSSYNEQFF
TRBJ1-6 TRBV7-8 CASSHGVNSPLHF
TRBJ2-7 TRBV28 CASSPRLPPYEQYF
TRBJ1-1 TRBV20-1 CSAVDRGGVAVVAFF
TRBJ1-2 TRBV12-3/TRBV12-4 CASSSSVGPREGYTF
TRBJ1-1 TRBV11-3 CASSWVTGTEAFF
TRBJ1-2 TRBV6-2/TRBV6-3 CASSSRTGDYGYTF
TRBJ1-1 TRBV28 CASSLVGTGAFDTEAFF
TRBJ1-1 TRBV20-1 CSASRNLNTEAFF
TRBJ2-5 TRBV10-1 CASSESMAGKETQYF
TRBJ2-7 TRBV27 CASIGQGHWEEQYF
TRBJ2-3 TRBV28 CASREELSKFTDTQYF
TRBJ2-7 TRBV13 CASSGTGTISSYEQYF
TRBJ2-7 TRBV11-2 CASSTKDYEQYF
TRBJ2-1 TRBV12-5 CASGLDIPFHEQFF
TRBJ2-3 TRBV5-1 CASSSQTGTTDTQYF
TRBJ1-5 TRBV6-1 CASMRQRNSNQPQHF
TRBJ2-3 TRBV10-3 CAISEGRLRGTQYF
TRBJ2-1 TRBV3-1 CASRPGTSGRSEQFF
TRBJ2-4 TRBV28 CASGLAGEAKNIQYF
TRBJ1-5 TRBV30 CAWRPADLYHQPQHF
TRBJ1-4 TRBV7-9 CASSPWTGRQDEKLFF